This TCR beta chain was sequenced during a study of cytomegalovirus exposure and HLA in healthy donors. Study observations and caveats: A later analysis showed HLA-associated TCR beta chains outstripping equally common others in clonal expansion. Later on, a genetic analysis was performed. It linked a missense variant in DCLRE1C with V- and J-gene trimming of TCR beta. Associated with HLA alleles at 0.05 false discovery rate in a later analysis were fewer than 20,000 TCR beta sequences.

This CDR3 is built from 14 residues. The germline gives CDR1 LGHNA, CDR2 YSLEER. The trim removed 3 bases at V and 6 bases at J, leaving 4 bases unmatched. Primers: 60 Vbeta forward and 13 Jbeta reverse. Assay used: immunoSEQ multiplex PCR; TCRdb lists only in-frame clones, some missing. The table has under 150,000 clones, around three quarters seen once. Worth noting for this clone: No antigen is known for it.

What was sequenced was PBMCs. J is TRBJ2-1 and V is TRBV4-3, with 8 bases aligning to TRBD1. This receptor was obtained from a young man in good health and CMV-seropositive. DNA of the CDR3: TGCGCCAGCAGCCACGAAACAGGGGGCAATGAGCAGTTCTTC. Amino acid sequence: CASSHETGGNEQFF.